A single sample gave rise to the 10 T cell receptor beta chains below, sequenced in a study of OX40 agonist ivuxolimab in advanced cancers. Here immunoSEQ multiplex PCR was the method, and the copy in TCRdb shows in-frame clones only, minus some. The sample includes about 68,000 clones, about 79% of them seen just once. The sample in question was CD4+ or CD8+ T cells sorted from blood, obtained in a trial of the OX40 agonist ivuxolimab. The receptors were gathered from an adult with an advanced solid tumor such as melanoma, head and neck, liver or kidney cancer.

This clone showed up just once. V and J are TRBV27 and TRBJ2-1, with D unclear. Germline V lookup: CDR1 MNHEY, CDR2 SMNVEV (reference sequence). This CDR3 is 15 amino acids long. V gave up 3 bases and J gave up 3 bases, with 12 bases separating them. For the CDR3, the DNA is TGTGCCAGCAGTTTGGTCGGAAAATTCTACAATGAGCAGTTCTTC. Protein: CASSLVGKFYNEQFF.

CDR3 sequence (DNA): TGCGCCAGCAGTGAGTCGGAGTACAGGGCTTGTCGGTATCAGCCCCAGCATTTT. Residues: CASSESEYRACRYQPQHF. V is TRBV10-1 and J is TRBJ1-5; D is possibly TRBD1 (6 bases). The CDR3 loop spans 18 amino acids. Germline V lookup: CDR1 WNHNN, CDR2 SYGVQD (reference sequence). Trimming left V 0 bases short and J 5 bases short, with 20 bases between.

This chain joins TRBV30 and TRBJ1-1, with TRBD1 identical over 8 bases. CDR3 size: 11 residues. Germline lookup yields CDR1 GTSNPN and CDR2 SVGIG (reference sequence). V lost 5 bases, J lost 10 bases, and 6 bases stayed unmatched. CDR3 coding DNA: TGTGCCTGGTCAGGGGGCGGAGGAGCTTTCTTT. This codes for CAWSGGGGAFF. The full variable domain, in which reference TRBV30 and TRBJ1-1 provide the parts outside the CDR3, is SQTIHQWPATLVQPVGSPLSLECTVEGTSNPNLYWYRQAAGRGLQLLFYSVGIGQISSEVPQNLSASRPQDRQFILSSKKLLLSDSGFYLCAWSGGGGAFFGQGTRLTVV.

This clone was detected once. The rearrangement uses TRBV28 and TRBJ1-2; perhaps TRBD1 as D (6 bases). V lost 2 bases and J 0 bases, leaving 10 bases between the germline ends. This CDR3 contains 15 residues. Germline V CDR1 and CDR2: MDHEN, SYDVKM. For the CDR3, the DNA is TGTGCCAGCAGTTTAAGTACAGGGACTAACTATGGCTACACCTTC. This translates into CASSLSTGTNYGYTF.

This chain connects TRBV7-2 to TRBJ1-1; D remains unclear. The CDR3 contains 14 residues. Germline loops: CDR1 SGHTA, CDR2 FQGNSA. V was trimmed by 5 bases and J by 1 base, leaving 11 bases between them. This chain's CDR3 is CASSPRPQNTEAFF. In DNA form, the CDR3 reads TGTGCCAGCAGCCCCCGGCCCCAGAACACTGAAGCTTTCTTT.

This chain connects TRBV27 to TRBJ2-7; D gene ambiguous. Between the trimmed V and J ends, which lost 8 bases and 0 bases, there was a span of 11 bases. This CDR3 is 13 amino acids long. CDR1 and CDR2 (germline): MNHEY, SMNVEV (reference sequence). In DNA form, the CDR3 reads TGTGCCAGCTCCACGGAAAGCTCCTACGAGCAGTACTTC. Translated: CASSTESSYEQYF.

The CDR3, as DNA: TGTGCCAGCAGTTTATCTAGAACCGCCTATAATTCACCCCTCCACTTT. Translated, it gives CASSLSRTAYNSPLHF. The chain is built from TRBV27 and TRBJ1-6; no clear D. CDR1 MNHEY and CDR2 SMNVEV come from the germline V gene (reference sequence). This CDR3 spans 16 amino acids. V shed 0 bases and J shed 2 bases, with 8 bases lying between them.

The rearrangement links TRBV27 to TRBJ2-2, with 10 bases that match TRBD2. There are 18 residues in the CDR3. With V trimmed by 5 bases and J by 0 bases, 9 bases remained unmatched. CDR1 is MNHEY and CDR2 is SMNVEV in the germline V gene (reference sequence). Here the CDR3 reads CASSLLAGVFANTGELFF. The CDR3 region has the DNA TGTGCCAGCAGTCTCCTAGCGGGAGTATTCGCGAACACCGGGGAGCTGTTTTTT.

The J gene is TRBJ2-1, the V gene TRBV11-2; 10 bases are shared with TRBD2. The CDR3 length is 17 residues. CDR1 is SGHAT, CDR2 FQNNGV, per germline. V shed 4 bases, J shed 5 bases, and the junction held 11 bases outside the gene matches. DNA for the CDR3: TGTGCCAGCAGCTCATCCCCCGGGACTAGCGCGAACAATGAGCAGTTCTTC. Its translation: CASSSSPGTSANNEQFF.

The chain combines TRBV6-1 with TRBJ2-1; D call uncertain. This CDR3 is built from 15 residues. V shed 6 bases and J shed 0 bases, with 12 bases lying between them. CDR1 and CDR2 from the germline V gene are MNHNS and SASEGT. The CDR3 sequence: CASRNFASSYNEQFF. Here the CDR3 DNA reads TGTGCCAGCAGAAATTTCGCCAGCTCCTACAATGAGCAGTTCTTC.